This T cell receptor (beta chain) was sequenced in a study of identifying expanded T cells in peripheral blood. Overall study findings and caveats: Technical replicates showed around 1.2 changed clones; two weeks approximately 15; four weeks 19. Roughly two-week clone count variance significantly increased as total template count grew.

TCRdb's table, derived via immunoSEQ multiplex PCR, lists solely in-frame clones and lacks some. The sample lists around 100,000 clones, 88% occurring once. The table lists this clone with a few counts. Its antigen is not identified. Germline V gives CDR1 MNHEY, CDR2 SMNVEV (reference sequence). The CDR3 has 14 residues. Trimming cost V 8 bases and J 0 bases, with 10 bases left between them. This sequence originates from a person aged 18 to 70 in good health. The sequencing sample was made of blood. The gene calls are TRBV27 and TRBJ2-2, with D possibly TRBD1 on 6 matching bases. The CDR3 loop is CASRQATNTGELFF. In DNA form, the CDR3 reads TGTGCCAGCCGACAGGCAACGAACACCGGGGAGCTGTTTTTT.